The sequence of this TCR beta chain was determined in a study of blood T cell repertoires in COVID-19. Background on the study: Samples representing acute and convalescent COVID-19 were sourced from the United States, Italy and Spain. T cells, B-cell-depleted T cells, or PBMCs provided the cDNA or gDNA that served as material.

This CDR3 is 14 amino acids long. CDR1 is LGHNA, CDR2 YNFKEQ, per germline. V gave up 0 bases and J gave up 5 bases; unmatched junction bases: 4. In the original analysis: Estimation of nucleated cell counts relied on the amplification of reference gene primers. The assay was immunoSEQ multiplex PCR, and TCRdb's table has in-frame clones only and misses some. V, J and clone size derive from that table, while D and trimming were established from the DNA sequence. Altogether just over 200,000 clones are present, around 84% being singletons, with the ten largest covering around 6.5%. This rearrangement joins TRBV4-2 to TRBJ2-7; 7 nucleotides match TRBD2. The receptor comes from an elderly man with acute or convalescent COVID-19. The sequenced material came from peripheral blood. As DNA, the CDR3 is TGTGCCAGCAGCCAAGAGGGACTATTAAACGAGCAGTACTTC. The encoded protein is CASSQEGLLNEQYF.